This T cell receptor (beta chain) was found in a study of blood T cell repertoires in COVID-19. Study-wide background: T cells, B-cell-depleted T cells, or PBMCs supplied cDNA or gDNA.

Original processing notes: For nucleated cells, counts were estimated from reference gene primer amplification. Clones were sequenced by immunoSEQ multiplex PCR, and TCRdb holds only the in-frame ones, with some missing. V, J and clone size are taken as reported in that table, and D and trimming were inferred from the DNA itself. The sample has about 170,000 clones; 70% to 90% are singletons. The receptor comes from a man aged 45 to 65 who had recovered from COVID-19. Sequenced sample: peripheral blood.

The CDR3 coding sequence is TGTGCCAGCAGCGGCCGGGACAGGGATATAGATGAGCAGTTCTTC. It specifies CASSGRDRDIDEQFF. The chain recombines TRBV5-4 with TRBJ2-1; 9 positions agree with TRBD1. After removal of 4 bases from V and 8 bases from J, the junction contained 10 bases not matched to a gene. This CDR3 region has 15 residues. CDR1 is SGHNT, CDR2 YYREEE, per germline (reference sequence).